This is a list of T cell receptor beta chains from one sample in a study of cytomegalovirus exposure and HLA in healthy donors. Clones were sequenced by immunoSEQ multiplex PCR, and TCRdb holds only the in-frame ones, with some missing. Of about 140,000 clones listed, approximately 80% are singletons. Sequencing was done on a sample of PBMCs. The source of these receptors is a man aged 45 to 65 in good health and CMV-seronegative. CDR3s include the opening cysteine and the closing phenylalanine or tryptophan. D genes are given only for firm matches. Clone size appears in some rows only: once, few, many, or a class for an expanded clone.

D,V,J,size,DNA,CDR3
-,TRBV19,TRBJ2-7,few,TGTGCCAGTAGTAGGGGAGCAGCCCAAAAACACTACGAGCAGTACTTC,CASSRGAAQKHYEQYF
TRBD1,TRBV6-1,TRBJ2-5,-,TGTGCCAGTATTACACCAGGGGGCGGAGAGACCCAGTACTTC,CASITPGGGETQYF
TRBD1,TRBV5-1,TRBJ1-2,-,TGCGCCAGCAGCCCTGGACAGGGGGCAGTACACTATGGCTACACCTTC,CASSPGQGAVHYGYTF
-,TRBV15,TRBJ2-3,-,TGTGCCACCAGCCTCCGAGGGATGGGCACAGATACGCAGTATTTT,CATSLRGMGTDTQYF
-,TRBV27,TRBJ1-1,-,TGTGCCAGCACCACAGGGCTCGGCACTGAAGCTTTCTTT,CASTTGLGTEAFF
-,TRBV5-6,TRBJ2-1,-,TGTGCCAGCAGCTTGGGAGGAGATGAGCAGTTCTTC,CASSLGGDEQFF
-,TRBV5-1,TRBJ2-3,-,TGCGCCAGCAGCTCCGGGCAGGGAGGTCCAGATACGCAGTATTTT,CASSSGQGGPDTQYF
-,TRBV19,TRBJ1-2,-,TGTGCCAGTAGTATGTCGGAGGGAGGAGGCTACACCTTC,CASSMSEGGGYTF
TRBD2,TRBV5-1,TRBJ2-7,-,TGCGCCAGCAGCCAACTTGGCGGGGGCGAGCAGTACTTC,CASSQLGGGEQYF
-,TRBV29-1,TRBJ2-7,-,TGCAGCGTCGTTCCGCAGGGATTCTACGAGCAGTACTTC,CSVVPQGFYEQYF
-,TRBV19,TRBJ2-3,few,TGTGCCAGTAGTATCGGAGGGACAGATACGCAGTATTTT,CASSIGGTDTQYF
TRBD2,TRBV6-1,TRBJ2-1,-,TGTGCCAGCAGGAGGAGCGGGGGGGCGGGCAATGAGCAGTTCTTC,CASRRSGGAGNEQFF
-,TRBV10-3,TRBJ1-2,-,TGTGCCATCAGTGAGTGGGGGAGGAACTATGGCTACACCTTC,CAISEWGRNYGYTF
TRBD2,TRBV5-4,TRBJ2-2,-,TGTGCCAGCAGCGGGGGGGGTTTTGATGGGACCGGGGAGCTGTTTTTT,CASSGGGFDGTGELFF
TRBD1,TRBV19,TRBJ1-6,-,TGTGCCAGTAGTTGGGACTCAGGGGGCCAAGGGACCCTCCACTTT,CASSWDSGGQGTLHF
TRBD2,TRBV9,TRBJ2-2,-,TGTGCCAGCAGCGGGGGGGGCGGGGAGCTGTTTTTT,CASSGGGGELFF
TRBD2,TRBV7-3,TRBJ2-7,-,TGTGCCAGCAGCCCAACTAGCGGACCGACCTACGAGCAGTACTTC,CASSPTSGPTYEQYF
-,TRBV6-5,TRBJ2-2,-,TGTGCCAGCAGTTACTTGACAAACGCGAACACCGGGGAGCTGTTTTTT,CASSYLTNANTGELFF
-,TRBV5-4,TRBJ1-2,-,TGTGCCAGCAGCTACAGGACCGACGTTAGTGGCTACACCTTC,CASSYRTDVSGYTF